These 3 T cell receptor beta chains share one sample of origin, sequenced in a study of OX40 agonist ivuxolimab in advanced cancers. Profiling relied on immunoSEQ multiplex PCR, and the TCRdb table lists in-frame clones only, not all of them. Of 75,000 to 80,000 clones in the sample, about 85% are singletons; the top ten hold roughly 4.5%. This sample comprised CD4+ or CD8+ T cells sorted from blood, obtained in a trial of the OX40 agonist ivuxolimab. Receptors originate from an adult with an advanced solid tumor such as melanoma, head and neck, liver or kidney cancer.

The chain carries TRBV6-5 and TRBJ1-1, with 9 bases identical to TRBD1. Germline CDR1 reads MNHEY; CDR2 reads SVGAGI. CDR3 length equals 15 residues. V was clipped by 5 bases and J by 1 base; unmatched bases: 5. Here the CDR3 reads CASSTGGTGNTEAFF. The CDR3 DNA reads TGTGCCAGCAGTACAGGGGGCACGGGGAACACTGAAGCTTTCTTT.

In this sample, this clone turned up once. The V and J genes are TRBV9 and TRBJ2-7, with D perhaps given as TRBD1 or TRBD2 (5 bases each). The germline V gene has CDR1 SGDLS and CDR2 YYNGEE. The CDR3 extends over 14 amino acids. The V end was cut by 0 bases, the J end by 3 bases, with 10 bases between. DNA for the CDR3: TGTGCCAGCAGCGTAGGAGGGGCCCGCTACGAGCAGTACTTC. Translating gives CASSVGGARYEQYF.

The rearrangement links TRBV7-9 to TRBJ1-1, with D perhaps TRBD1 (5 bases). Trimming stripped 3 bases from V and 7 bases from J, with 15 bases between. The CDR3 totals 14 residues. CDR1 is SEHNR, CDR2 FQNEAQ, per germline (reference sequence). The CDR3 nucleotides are TGTGCCAGCAGCTTGAGGGGACCTATGGTTGAAGCTTTCTTT. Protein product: CASSLRGPMVEAFF.